These 2 T cell receptor beta chains were all obtained from the same sample, sequenced in a study of cytomegalovirus exposure and HLA in healthy donors. Both 60 Vbeta primers and 13 Jbeta primers went into the PCR. The assay was immunoSEQ multiplex PCR, and TCRdb's table has in-frame clones only and misses some. The table lists around 150,000 clones, approximately 80% of them singletons. Sample: PBMCs. These receptors originate from a woman in her forties in good health and CMV-seronegative.

V usage is TRBV7-2 and J usage is TRBJ1-3; D remains unclear. The CDR3 covers 15 residues. Germline loops: CDR1 SGHTA, CDR2 FQGNSA. The V end was cut by 1 base, the J end by 1 base, with 8 bases between. In nucleotides, the CDR3 is TGTGCCAGCAGCTTAGGTACAGCATCTGGAAACACCATATATTTT. Amino acids: CASSLGTASGNTIYF.

The chain recombines TRBV11-2 with TRBJ2-5; 9 bases are a match to TRBD1. V was pared by 1 base and J by 4 bases, with 10 bases of the junction left unmatched. The CDR3 length is 17 residues. Looked up from germline, CDR1 is SGHAT and CDR2 is FQNNGV. CDR3 loop: CASSLGLVTGGSETQYF. The DNA of the CDR3 is TGTGCCAGCAGCTTAGGATTGGTTACAGGGGGCTCAGAGACCCAGTACTTC.